This record looks at one T cell receptor beta chain sequence and its context. This receptor's antigen is unknown. No per-base quality is available; no much larger clone lies one base away. The immunoSEQ Assay, a bias-controlled multiplex PCR, was used to amplify TCRbeta CDR3 regions from genomic DNA. Under the source paper's analysis protocol: The number of nucleated cells in each sample was estimated from the amplification of reference gene primers within the assay. To quantify the absolute abundance of each unique TCRbeta CDR3 rearrangement, sequence reads were collapsed and filtered. For each sample, productive Simpson clonality was calculated as the square root of Simpson's diversity index across productive rearrangements. TCRdb carries this immuneACCESS record with in-frame sequences only. Its versions omit some clonotypes, under half of them owing to an unresolved V gene in the studies checked, with the rest unexplained. The V and J calls and the clone size are those of that table, but D and trimming were determined from the DNA. The sample table contains around 77,000 clones; only one count was recorded for roughly 90% of them. About 5% of the sample belongs to the ten largest clones.

The data belong to a study of blood T cell repertoires in COVID-19 (dated by TCRdb to about 2020). General notes on the study: Collaborator samples came from the United States, Italy and Spain and covered acute and convalescent phases of COVID-19. Nearly every sample came with metadata listing a de-identified subject ID, COVID-19 status, age in years and sex. The repertoires were released in a freely available public database meant as a resource for research on the immune response to SARS-CoV-2. Subjects who had been exposed to COVID-19, were actively infected with it, or had recovered from it provided the deeply sampled blood TCRbeta repertoires that made up the dataset. Where HLA class I and class II types were available, the types were taken from metadata supplied by the sample provider, not from assay-based typing. The samples were drawn from the first 160 participants of the ongoing ImmuneRACE study and from 1,254 subjects provided by 6 global collaborators. The material from the prospective study consisted of cDNA or gDNA derived from T cells, B-cell-depleted T cells, or PBMCs.

Each collaborating institution followed its own protocols to collect whole blood in K2EDTA tubes. Collaborator samples were shipped for TCRbeta analysis as frozen whole blood, isolated PBMCs, or DNA extracted from either sample type. Points the paper makes about the study in general: The amount of clinical and demographic metadata varied by source and participant and was provided uncurated.

The specimen sequenced was peripheral blood. This TCR came from a woman aged 60-75 years with active COVID-19.

The CDR3 amino acid sequence is: CASSLESAAREQYF. In nucleotide form, the sequence is TGTGCCAGCAGCTTAGAGTCCGCGGCCCGCGAGCAGTACTTC. The chain is made from TRBV11-2 and TRBJ2-7; the D segment cannot be called with confidence. The germline ends are 12 bases apart after V is trimmed by 0 bases and J by 6 bases. The CDR3 starts with the cysteine, ends with the phenylalanine, and has 14 residues. The retained sequence is limited to the CDR3, 42 bases, with the frame set at the first base. Taken from the germline V gene, the CDR1 and CDR2 loops are SGHAT and FQNNGV.